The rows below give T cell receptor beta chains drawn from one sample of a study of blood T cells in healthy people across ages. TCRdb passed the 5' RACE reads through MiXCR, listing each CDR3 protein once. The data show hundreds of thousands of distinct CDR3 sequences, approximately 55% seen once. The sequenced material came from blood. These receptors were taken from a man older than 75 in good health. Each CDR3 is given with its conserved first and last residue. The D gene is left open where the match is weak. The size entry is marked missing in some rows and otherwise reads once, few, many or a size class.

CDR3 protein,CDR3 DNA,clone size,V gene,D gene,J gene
CASSQARLGLAVSTDTQYF,TGCGCCAGCAGCCAAGCACGTCTGGGACTAGCGGTCTCCACAGATACGCAGTATTTT,few,TRBV4-1,TRBD2,TRBJ2-3
CASSFYLAGSSYNEQFF,TGTGCTAGCAGCTTCTATTTAGCGGGCTCGTCCTACAATGAGCAGTTCTTC,NA,TRBV7-7,TRBD2,TRBJ2-1
CASTVREGDTEAFF,TGTGCCAGCACCGTAAGGGAGGGGGACACTGAAGCTTTCTTT,NA,TRBV12-3/TRBV12-4,NA,TRBJ1-1
CASTLGQHTGELFF,TGCGCCAGCACGCTGGGACAGCACACCGGGGAGCTGTTTTTT,NA,TRBV5-1,TRBD1,TRBJ2-2
CASSPQGNNSPLHF,TGCGCCAGCAGCCCGCAGGGGAACAATTCACCCCTCCACTTT,NA,TRBV5-1,NA,TRBJ1-6
CSVDDSRGRGANYGYTF,TGCAGCGTTGACGACTCAAGGGGGAGAGGGGCTAACTATGGCTACACCTTC,NA,TRBV29-1,NA,TRBJ1-2
CASSAGVNTGELFF,TGTGCCAGCAGCGCGGGGGTAAACACCGGGGAGCTGTTTTTT,NA,TRBV9,NA,TRBJ2-2
CSAGGKRNEQYF,TGCAGTGCGGGCGGGAAAAGGAACGAGCAGTACTTC,NA,TRBV20-1,NA,TRBJ2-7
CASSQVRTTNEKLFF,TGTGCCAGCAGCCAAGTAAGGACAACTAATGAAAAACTGTTTTTT,NA,TRBV4-2,NA,TRBJ1-4
CSAADSTGRYAYF,TGCAGTGCTGCGGACTCCACAGGGAGATACGCGTATTTT,NA,TRBV20-1,NA,TRBJ2-3
CSVVPTDTQYF,TGCAGCGTTGTCCCCACGGATACGCAGTATTTT,few,TRBV29-1,NA,TRBJ2-3
CATSDLGNQPQHF,TGTGCCACCAGTGATTTGGGGAATCAGCCCCAGCATTTT,NA,TRBV24-1,NA,TRBJ1-5
CASSYRPIYEQYF,TGTGCCAGCAGTTACAGGCCTATCTACGAGCAGTACTTC,NA,TRBV6-5,NA,TRBJ2-7
CSVALGLAEVEQFF,TGCAGCGTGGCCCTGGGACTAGCGGAAGTTGAGCAGTTCTTC,NA,TRBV29-1,TRBD2,TRBJ2-1
CASNRGQIAKDIQYF,TGTGCCAGTAACAGGGGGCAGATCGCCAAAGACATTCAGTACTTC,NA,TRBV6-1,TRBD1,TRBJ2-4
CASNRQGGHTQYF,TGTGCCAGCAATCGTCAGGGTGGCCATACGCAGTATTTT,NA,TRBV28,NA,TRBJ2-3
CSAPRQGAREQYF,TGCAGTGCTCCCAGACAGGGGGCGCGGGAGCAGTACTTC,NA,TRBV20-1,TRBD1,TRBJ2-5
CASSLTGNIDEQYF,TGTGCCAGCAGCCTGACAGGGAATATAGACGAGCAGTACTTC,once,TRBV28,TRBD1,TRBJ2-7
CSATQGNSPLHF,TGCAGTGCTACACAGGGAAATTCACCCCTCCACTTT,NA,TRBV20-1,NA,TRBJ1-6
CATSAAGSSYEQYF,TGTGCCACCAGTGCGGCGGGGAGCTCCTACGAGCAGTACTTC,NA,TRBV24-1,NA,TRBJ2-7
CASDLRGTSGRADTQYF,TGTGCCAGCGACCTTCGGGGAACTAGCGGGAGGGCAGATACGCAGTATTTT,NA,TRBV2,TRBD2,TRBJ2-3
CSAHRVAGGGGDAYF,TGCAGTGCTCATCGGGTAGCGGGAGGTGGCGGAGACGCGTATTTT,NA,TRBV20-1,TRBD2,TRBJ2-3
CASSVQGADTQYF,TGTGCCAGCAGTGTGCAGGGAGCAGATACGCAGTATTTT,NA,TRBV28,NA,TRBJ2-3
CASSHEAGGGEQFF,TGTGCCAGCAGTCACGAAGCGGGAGGAGGTGAGCAGTTCTTC,NA,TRBV6-6,TRBD2,TRBJ2-1
CASSPTYRGRYNEQFF,TGCGCCAGCAGCCCGACTTACAGGGGCAGATACAATGAGCAGTTCTTC,NA,TRBV5-1,TRBD1,TRBJ2-1
CSAGTGIGYEQYF,TGCAGTGCTGGGACAGGGATCGGTTACGAGCAGTACTTC,NA,TRBV20-1,TRBD1,TRBJ2-7
CASRGFVGDYNEQFF,TGTGCCAGCAGGGGGTTTGTGGGGGATTACAATGAGCAGTTCTTC,NA,TRBV7-8,NA,TRBJ2-1
CASSLGSQGAGETQYF,TGTGCCAGCAGCTTAGGGTCACAGGGGGCCGGGGAGACCCAGTACTTC,NA,TRBV7-6,TRBD1,TRBJ2-5
CASSFEPSNYGYTF,TGCGCCAGCAGCTTTGAGCCTTCTAACTATGGCTACACCTTC,NA,TRBV5-1,NA,TRBJ1-2
CSAGLAGTKNIQYF,TGCAGTGCTGGACTAGCGGGAACCAAAAACATTCAGTACTTC,few,TRBV20-1,TRBD2,TRBJ2-4
CSARTGPGGYGYTF,TGCAGTGCTAGAACGGGGCCAGGGGGCTATGGCTACACCTTC,NA,TRBV20-1,TRBD1,TRBJ1-2
CASSLGDRENQPQHF,TGTGCCAGCAGTTTAGGGGACAGGGAGAATCAGCCCCAGCATTTT,few,TRBV28,TRBD1,TRBJ1-5
CASSPQGVDSPLHF,TGTGCCAGCAGCCCACAGGGGGTGGACTCACCCCTCCACTTT,few,TRBV5-5,TRBD1,TRBJ1-6
CSAGQGALDEAFF,TGCAGTGCTGGACAGGGGGCGCTTGATGAAGCTTTCTTT,NA,TRBV20-1,TRBD1,TRBJ1-1
CASSVDGAGELFF,TGTGCCAGCAGCGTAGATGGGGCCGGGGAGCTGTTTTTT,NA,TRBV9,NA,TRBJ2-2
CASSQSLAGVEQYF,TGTGCCAGCAGCCAAAGCCTAGCGGGAGTTGAGCAGTACTTC,NA,TRBV3-1,TRBD2,TRBJ2-7
CAIGTGPSYEQYF,TGTGCCATAGGGACAGGGCCGTCCTACGAGCAGTACTTC,few,TRBV7-9,TRBD1,TRBJ2-7
CAAAGRVYNERFF,TGTGCCGCCGCGGGGAGGGTCTACAATGAGCGGTTCTTC,NA,TRBV2,TRBD2,TRBJ2-1
CASSLYATGLNTEAFF,TGTGCCAGCAGTTTATATGCGACAGGGCTGAACACTGAAGCTTTCTTT,NA,TRBV27,TRBD1,TRBJ1-1
CASSSLTSGVQETQYF,TGTGCCAGCAGCTCCCTCACTAGCGGAGTACAAGAGACCCAGTACTTC,NA,TRBV5-6,TRBD2,TRBJ2-5
CASSFRDRGYEQYF,TGTGCCAGCAGCTTCCGGGACAGGGGCTACGAGCAGTACTTC,many,TRBV5-1,TRBD1,TRBJ2-7
CASSSREDEKLFF,TGTGCCAGCAGCTCCAGGGAAGATGAAAAACTGTTTTTT,NA,TRBV7-3,NA,TRBJ1-4
CASSTGGRDSLSYNEQFF,TGTGCCAGCAGTACCGGGGGGCGGGACAGCCTCTCCTACAATGAGCAGTTCTTC,NA,TRBV6-1,NA,TRBJ2-1
CASSVVGRRGTEAFF,TGTGCCAGCAGCGTAGTGGGCAGGCGGGGTACTGAAGCTTTCTTT,once,TRBV9,NA,TRBJ1-1
CASSQFQGSSYEQYF,TGTGCCAGCAGCCAATTCCAGGGAAGCTCCTACGAGCAGTACTTC,NA,TRBV4-2,NA,TRBJ2-7
CASSPLTGGQGETQYF,TGTGCCAGCAGCCCGTTGACAGGCGGGCAGGGAGAGACCCAGTACTTC,NA,TRBV7-8,NA,TRBJ2-5
CSARAPDYGYTF,TGCAGTGCTAGAGCTCCAGACTATGGCTACACCTTC,few,TRBV20-1,NA,TRBJ1-2
CASSRTSGYEQYF,TGTGCCAGCAGTCGGACTAGCGGATACGAGCAGTACTTC,many,TRBV6-6,TRBD2,TRBJ2-7
CASRSGLSGRNEQFF,TGTGCCAGCAGATCGGGCTTAAGCGGGAGGAATGAGCAGTTCTTC,NA,TRBV12-3/TRBV12-4,TRBD2,TRBJ2-1
CASSREAGGRETQYF,TGTGCCAGCAGTCGAGAAGCGGGAGGGCGAGAGACCCAGTACTTC,NA,TRBV12-3/TRBV12-4,TRBD2,TRBJ2-5
CASSLDVAGPYNEQFF,TGTGCCAGCAGCTTGGATGTAGCGGGACCCTACAATGAGCAGTTCTTC,NA,TRBV5-6,TRBD2,TRBJ2-1
CASSSRDQPQHF,TGTGCCAGCAGCTCACGAGATCAGCCCCAGCATTTT,once,TRBV2,NA,TRBJ1-5
CATSDPTAGGNHNEQFF,TGTGCCACCAGTGACCCTACGGCGGGGGGCAACCACAATGAGCAGTTCTTC,few,TRBV24-1,TRBD2,TRBJ2-1